This section outlines one TCR beta chain sequence together with its context. What it recognizes is unknown. Naive CD8 cells were CD45RO-negative, positively selected for CCR7, excluding terminally differentiated effector memory CD45RA+ cells. These data belong to a study of shared clonotypes between healthy human individuals. Across the study: The people who gave samples were two women and a few men aged 18 to 49. Findings and caveats of the study: Clonotypes which were not shared had lower generation probabilities than clonotypes that all four donors shared. The sole specimen, blood, was sampled, and tissue repertoires likely differ.

The deep-level immunoSEQ assay was used. Here immunoSEQ multiplex PCR was the method, and the copy in TCRdb shows in-frame clones only, minus some. The sample has 560,000 or so clones; about 96% are singletons. The sequencing input was naive CD8+ T cells sorted from blood. The clonotype originates from a woman younger than 45 in good health.

Here the CDR3 DNA reads TGTGCCAGCAGTTTAGGGGCCTCGGGGACTGAAGCTTTCTTT. Protein sequence: CASSLGASGTEAFF. The V call is TRBV27, the J call TRBJ1-1; maybe TRBD1 (5 bases). Germline V gives CDR1 MNHEY, CDR2 SMNVEV (reference sequence). Trimming shortened V by 2 bases and J by 5 bases, and 12 bases separated the two germline ends. The CDR3 is 14 residues long.